This T cell receptor beta chain was recorded in a study of regulatory T cells in long-lasting Graves disease. The time point was: newly diagnosed GD, antithyroid drugs for less than 3 months. From PBMCs, RNA was extracted and then used to make the TCR library. Patients came through an endocrinology department, and that department was in Xi'an, China. As for this clonotype: Its antigen is not identified. Relative to the germline gene, one junction end is altered; a read error may explain this.

Findings and limits, study-wide: Persistent Graves' patients showed less TCR diversity than newly diagnosed patients showed.

Arm-PCR of CDR3 regions and iRepertoire HTBI primers were the basis on which TCR beta libraries were built. TCRdb reprocessed the multiplex PCR reads via MiXCR and lists one record per CDR3 protein. This sample carries 450,000 to 500,000 distinct CDR3 sequences, roughly 15% of them seen once, and the ten largest clones take 10% to 15%. This CDR3 has 15 residues. Germline V gene data show CDR1 as SGHTA and CDR2 as FQGNSA. The same sample was also studied in work on T cells in Graves' hyperthyroidism and ophthalmopathy. Per that study: Most expanded thyroid clonotypes above 0.001 also appeared in blood. Ophthalmopathy, as predicted by the model, came a median about six months after the prediction.

This receptor was obtained from a man aged 40-50 years with Graves disease. The rearrangement uses TRBV7-2 and TRBJ2-1, with 10 nucleotides matching TRBD1. The sample here was peripheral blood mononuclear cells (PBMCs), taken at new diagnosis, from a patient treated with antithyroid drugs. The CDR3 sequence: CACSPDRGTNNEQFF. The CDR3 bases are TGCGCCTGCAGCCCGGACAGGGGGACTAACAATGAGCAGTTCTTC.